Listed here are 29 T cell receptor beta chains from one sample, sequenced in a study of blood T cell repertoires in COVID-19. Measured with immunoSEQ multiplex PCR; TCRdb has only the in-frame clones, and not every one. The sample consists of about 180,000 clones, approximately 80% of them appearing once. The sequencing sample was made of peripheral blood. The receptors originated from a human donor in a cohort sampled during active COVID-19.

A few counts support this clone. The chain joins TRBV11-2 to TRBJ1-2, with 7 bases fitting TRBD1. The CDR3 sequence is 14 residues long. The ends lost 5 bases at V and 3 bases at J; junction bases unmatched: 6. Germline CDR1 reads SGHAT; CDR2 reads FQNNGV. The CDR3 sequence is CASSQSTGDYGYTF. The CDR3 coding sequence is TGTGCCAGCAGCCAAAGCACAGGGGACTATGGCTACACCTTC.

J is TRBJ1-5 and V is TRBV7-9, with D maybe TRBD1 (6 bases). V was shortened by 2 bases and J by 7 bases, with 9 bases between the two germline ends. Germline CDR1 and CDR2: SEHNR and FQNEAQ (reference sequence). This CDR3 contains 13 residues. The CDR3 here is CASSLTGNQPQHF. The CDR3 region has the DNA TGTGCCAGCAGCTTAACAGGGAACCAGCCCCAGCATTTT.

The chain links TRBV5-6 to TRBJ1-1, with unresolved D. This CDR3 has 14 amino acids. The V end lost 4 bases, the J end lost 0 bases, and 10 bases lay between the germline ends. Germline-derived CDR1 and CDR2 are SGHDT and YYEEEE. The DNA for the CDR3 is TGTGCCAGCAGCCGCATTAACATGAACACTGAAGCTTTCTTT. Amino acids: CASSRINMNTEAFF. Full variable domain (rest looked up from reference TRBV5-6 and TRBJ1-1): DAGVTQSPTHLIKTRGQQVTLRCSPKSGHDTVSWYQQALGQGPQFIFQYYEEEERQRGNFPDRFSGHQFPNYSSELNVNALLLGDSALYLCASSRINMNTEAFFGQGTRLTVV.

The genes are TRBV19 and TRBJ1-5; no firm D call. Per the germline V gene, CDR1 is LNHDA and CDR2 is SQIVND (reference sequence). Deletions cut 5 bases from V and 6 bases from J, with 8 bases between. This CDR3 has 12 residues. The CDR3 nucleotides are TGTGCCAGTAGTTATGGTAGTCAGCCCCAGCATTTT. Amino acids: CASSYGSQPQHF.

The chain recombines TRBV5-1 with TRBJ2-5; 10 bases fit TRBD2. This CDR3 has 15 amino acids. Looked up from germline, CDR1 is SGHRS and CDR2 is YFSETQ. The junction had 4 bases not matched to a gene; V was cut back by 2 bases and J by 3 bases. The chain's CDR3 is CASSFKLAGKETQYF. As DNA, the CDR3 is TGCGCCAGCAGCTTTAAACTAGCGGGAAAAGAGACCCAGTACTTC.

V gene TRBV9 combines with J gene TRBJ1-6; D is unclear. V gave up 3 bases and J gave up 8 bases, with 9 bases separating them. Germline CDR1 and CDR2: SGDLS and YYNGEE. CDR3 size: 13 residues. In DNA, the CDR3 is TGTGCCAGCAGCGGAACTTCGGATTCACCCCTCCACTTT. Its translation: CASSGTSDSPLHF. Drawing the rest from reference TRBV9 and TRBJ1-6, the complete variable domain is DSGVTQTPKHLITATGQRVTLRCSPRSGDLSVYWYQQSLDQGLQFLIQYYNGEERAKGNILERFSAQQFPDLHSELNLSSLELGDSALYFCASSGTSDSPLHFGNGTRLTVT.

The chain joins TRBV29-1 to TRBJ2-7, with 7 bases aligning to TRBD1. This CDR3 contains 14 residues. V lost 8 bases to trimming and J lost 5 bases; unmatched junction nucleotides: 15. The V gene's germline CDR1 is SQVTM and CDR2 ANQGSEA. In DNA, the CDR3 is TGCAGCTACTGTGCCGGGACAGCTGCCGACGAGCAGTACTTC. It codes for CSYCAGTAADEQYF.

This chain joins TRBV12-3 or TRBV12-4 and TRBJ2-1; D not certain. Trimming left V 3 bases short and J 7 bases short, with 7 bases between. The CDR3 has 12 amino acids. CDR3 DNA: TGTGCCAGCAGTTTTGCCGGGAATGAGCAGTTCTTC. Its protein product is CASSFAGNEQFF.

The chain combines TRBV5-4 with TRBJ1-2; maybe TRBD1 (5 bases). The CDR3 sequence is 14 residues long. Trimming took 1 base from V and 3 from J, leaving 10 bases between them. Germline values: CDR1 SGHNT, CDR2 YYREEE (reference sequence). CDR3 in amino acids: CASSLSGIDYGYTF. For the CDR3, the DNA is TGTGCCAGCAGCTTGTCAGGGATAGACTATGGCTACACCTTC.

V gene TRBV7-6 combines with J gene TRBJ2-7, with D possibly matching TRBD1 (5 bases). There are 13 residues in the CDR3. Looked up from germline, CDR1 is SGHVS and CDR2 is FNYEAQ. Trimming pared 4 bases from V and 6 bases from J, leaving 13 bases between. This chain's CDR3 is CASSSGGRVEQYF. CDR3 nucleotide sequence: TGTGCCAGCAGCTCCGGCGGCAGGGTCGAGCAGTACTTC.

The J gene is TRBJ1-3, the V gene TRBV7-2; a possible D gene is TRBD1 (5 bases). Trimming took 3 bases from V and 1 from J, leaving 10 bases between them. The CDR3 totals 15 residues. Germline CDR1 SGHTA, CDR2 FQGNSA. The CDR3: CASSFTGGSGNTIYF. CDR3 bases: TGTGCCAGCAGCTTTACAGGAGGGTCTGGAAACACCATATATTTT.

A word on this clone: Within the sample, other DNA sequences also encode this same CDR3. J is TRBJ2-7 and V is TRBV4-1; D possibly corresponds to TRBD1 (6 bases). The germline gives CDR1 MGHRA, CDR2 YSYEKL. The germline V and J ends were trimmed by 4 bases and 3 bases, with 16 bases remaining between them. The CDR3 loop spans 15 amino acids. The CDR3 nucleotides are TGCGCCAGCAGCCCCGGTGGCCAGGGGAGCTACGAGCAGTACTTC. Encoded protein: CASSPGGQGSYEQYF.

The J gene is TRBJ1-6, the V gene TRBV3-1 (or the pseudogene TRBV3-2); possibly TRBD1 for D (6 bases). The CDR3 length is 16 residues. The germline gives CDR1 LGHDT, CDR2 YNNKEL (reference sequence). Trimming took 4 bases from V and 5 from J, leaving 15 bases between them. Here the CDR3 reads CASSRLQGSDNSPLHF. The CDR3 DNA reads TGTGCCAGCAGCCGTCTACAGGGAAGCGATAATTCACCCCTCCACTTT.

V usage is TRBV5-1 and J usage is TRBJ1-6; D uncertain. V shed 2 bases and J shed 8 bases, with 8 bases lying between them. This CDR3 comprises 13 residues. The germline V gene has CDR1 SGHRS and CDR2 YFSETQ. CDR3: CASSFRGDSPLHF. In nucleotides, the CDR3 is TGCGCCAGCAGCTTCCGCGGAGATTCACCCCTCCACTTT.

This clone showed up just a few times. The chain employs TRBV18 and TRBJ1-1; no firm D call. Germline V gene lookup returns CDR1 KGHSH and CDR2 LQKENI. Trimming pared 3 bases from V and 1 base from J, leaving 12 bases between. The CDR3 loop spans 15 amino acids. CDR3 DNA: TGTGCCAGCTCACCCGTTAGGGAGTCGAACACTGAAGCTTTCTTT. Protein sequence: CASSPVRESNTEAFF.

The chain combines TRBV10-1 with TRBJ2-7; 11 nucleotides agree with TRBD1. Germline V lookup: CDR1 WNHNN, CDR2 SYGVQD (reference sequence). Unmatched junction bases numbered 6, after V lost 3 bases and J lost 5 bases. The CDR3 is 15 residues long. The CDR3 nucleotides are TGCGCCAGCAGTGACTCCGGACAGGGGGCCGACGAGCAGTACTTC. Residues: CASSDSGQGADEQYF.

In its sample, this clone was seen once. The V and J genes are TRBV6-5 and TRBJ2-7; D might be TRBD1 (5 bases). The CDR3 consists of 16 residues. Germline assignment: CDR1 MNHEY and CDR2 SVGAGI. Trimming stripped 0 bases from V and 5 bases from J, with 17 bases between. The chain's CDR3 is CASSYSSVQGDDEQYF. The CDR3 region has the DNA TGTGCCAGCAGTTACTCAAGTGTCCAGGGTGACGACGAGCAGTACTTC.

The rearrangement joins TRBV2 to TRBJ2-2, with D tentatively TRBD1 (6 bases). Germline V gene sequence: CDR1 SNHLY, CDR2 FYNNEI. V was cut by 6 bases and J by 7 bases, with 15 bases left in between. The CDR3 extends over 14 amino acids. The CDR3 loop is CASRESRGDGELFF. DNA for the CDR3: TGTGCCAGCAGAGAATCCAGGGGTGACGGGGAGCTGTTTTTT.

Remarks on this clone: A junction end diverges from the germline sequence, so it may reflect a read error. The DNA of the CDR3 is TGTGCCAGCAGTTTAAGTGTGGCGGGGAGGCACTTC. Translated, it gives CASSLSVAGRHF. V and J are TRBV12-3 or TRBV12-4 and TRBJ2-7; a weak D match, TRBD2 (6 bases). The CDR3 has 12 residues.

The chain recombines TRBV5-1 with TRBJ2-2, with 7 bases fitting TRBD1. CDR3 size: 14 residues. Trimming took 1 base from V and 3 from J; bases not matched to a gene: 0. Germline V gene data show CDR1 as SGHRS and CDR2 as YFSETQ. The CDR3 DNA is TGCGCCAGCAGCTTGACAGGGGACACCGGGGAGCTGTTTTTT. Protein product: CASSLTGDTGELFF.

The V and J genes are TRBV28 and TRBJ1-3; a possible D gene is TRBD1 (6 bases). Germline loops: CDR1 MDHEN, CDR2 SYDVKM. The CDR3 runs 14 residues. Trimming removed 5 bases at V and 4 bases at J, with 12 bases between. The CDR3: CASSEQGAGNTIYF. CDR3 DNA sequence: TGTGCCAGCAGTGAACAGGGTGCAGGAAACACCATATATTTT. Filled out from reference TRBV28 and TRBJ1-3, the complete variable domain reads DVKVTQSSRYLVKRTGEKVFLECVQDMDHENMFWYRQDPGLGLRLIYFSYDVKMKEKGDIPEGYSVSREKKERFSLILESASTNQTSMYLCASSEQGAGNTIYFGEGSWLTVV.

This chain links TRBV29-1 with TRBJ1-1; a possible D gene is TRBD1 (5 bases). V lost 7 bases and J 0 bases, leaving 15 bases between the germline ends. CDR3 length equals 14 residues. The germline CDR1 and CDR2 sequences are SQVTM and ANQGSEA. DNA of the CDR3: TGCAGCGGTAGTGGGGAGGGGCTGAACACTGAAGCTTTCTTT. Encoded protein: CSGSGEGLNTEAFF.

The rearrangement uses TRBV6-1 and TRBJ2-7; 7 nucleotides align to TRBD1. Germline loops: CDR1 MNHNS, CDR2 SASEGT. CDR3 size: 16 residues. Losses at the gene ends were 2 bases for V and 4 bases for J; bases not matched to a gene: 11. In DNA form, the CDR3 reads TGTGCCAGCAGTGAACGCGGGCAGGGGGTTGAGTACGAGCAGTACTTC. This sequence encodes CASSERGQGVEYEQYF.

V usage is TRBV7-2 and J usage is TRBJ2-2, with D possibly being TRBD2 (6 bases). The CDR3 runs to 16 residues. Germline V gene sequence: CDR1 SGHTA, CDR2 FQGNSA. V gave up 1 base and J gave up 1 base, with 10 bases separating them. CDR3: CASSLVGGLNTGELFF. The CDR3 DNA reads TGTGCCAGCAGCTTAGTGGGGGGTTTGAACACCGGGGAGCTGTTTTTT.

This chain joins TRBV5-1 and TRBJ2-4; no definite D call. Looked up from germline, CDR1 is SGHRS and CDR2 is YFSETQ. The CDR3 sequence is 14 residues long. Trimming cost V 4 bases and J 0 bases, with 8 bases left between them. The CDR3 loop is CASSTEVAKNIQYF. CDR3 coding DNA: TGCGCCAGCAGCACTGAGGTAGCCAAAAACATTCAGTACTTC.

The chain combines TRBV5-1 with TRBJ2-1, with D possibly being TRBD1 (5 bases). The CDR3 is made up of 15 amino acids. Trimming stripped 3 bases from V and 0 bases from J, with 10 bases between. Germline values: CDR1 SGHRS, CDR2 YFSETQ. The CDR3 region is CASSWGTGSYNEQFF. The CDR3, as DNA: TGCGCCAGCAGCTGGGGAACAGGCTCCTACAATGAGCAGTTCTTC.

This chain links TRBV6-4 with TRBJ1-1; 8 bases are a match to TRBD1. Germline lookup yields CDR1 MRHNA and CDR2 SNTAGT. V lost 6 bases, J lost 11 bases, and 14 bases stayed unmatched. This CDR3 region has 14 residues. The CDR3 here is CASSETGTGGAAFF. CDR3 DNA sequence: TGTGCCAGCAGCGAAACCGGGACAGGAGGTGCGGCTTTCTTT.

This clone was observed a single time. The rearrangement links TRBV3-1 (or the pseudogene TRBV3-2) to TRBJ2-1; no reliable D call. The V end was cut by 0 bases, the J end by 0 bases, with 6 bases between. Germline CDR1 is LGHDT and CDR2 is YNNKEL (reference sequence). This CDR3 is 15 amino acids long. CDR3 loop: CASSQELSSYNEQFF. The CDR3 DNA sequence: TGTGCCAGCAGCCAAGAACTGAGCTCCTACAATGAGCAGTTCTTC.

This chain joins TRBV13 and TRBJ1-1, with a possible D match to TRBD1 (5 bases). V was cut by 5 bases and J by 3 bases, with 16 bases left in between. This CDR3 region has 15 residues. CDR1 PRHDT and CDR2 FYEKMQ come from the germline V gene (reference sequence). The DNA of the CDR3 is TGTGCCAGCAGCCGCCGGGGGGGATGGGACACTGAAGCTTTCTTT. Translating it yields CASSRRGGWDTEAFF.